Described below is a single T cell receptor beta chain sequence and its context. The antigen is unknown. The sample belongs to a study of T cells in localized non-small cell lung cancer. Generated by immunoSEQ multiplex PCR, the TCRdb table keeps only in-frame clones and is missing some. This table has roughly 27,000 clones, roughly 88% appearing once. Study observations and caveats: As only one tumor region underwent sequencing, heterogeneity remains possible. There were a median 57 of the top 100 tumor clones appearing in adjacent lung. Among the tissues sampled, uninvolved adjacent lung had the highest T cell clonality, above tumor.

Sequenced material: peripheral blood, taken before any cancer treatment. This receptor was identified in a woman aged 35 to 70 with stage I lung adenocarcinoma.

The CDR3 DNA reads as TGTGCCAGCAGTGAAATACAGGGGAACACCGGGGAGCTGTTTTTT. Its protein product is CASSEIQGNTGELFF. V and J are TRBV6-1 and TRBJ2-2; possible D gene TRBD1, 6 bases. Trimming took 2 bases from V and 1 from J, leaving 8 bases between them. The CDR3 spans 15 residues. Germline V gives CDR1 MNHNS, CDR2 SASEGT.